This TCR beta chain was identified during a study of T cells in Graves' hyperthyroidism and ophthalmopathy. About the research overall: Peripheral blood collection took place at initial diagnosis, before any treatment.

This clonotype was counted ten times or more. Antigen unknown. Study-level results: Stable hyperthyroidism was told apart from ophthalmopathy by a model built on 13 V-J features. Blood also showed most of the thyroid clonotypes that were expanded above 0.001.

Regions amplified from RNA transcripts were the TCR beta CDR3 regions. Researchers ran a first-round RT-PCR on the TCR CDR3 using the HTBI primer set. TCRdb passed the multiplex PCR reads through MiXCR, listing each CDR3 protein once. This table has around 560,000 distinct CDR3 sequences, around 17% appearing once. The germline V and J ends were trimmed by 1 base and 4 bases, with 14 bases remaining between them. The germline V gene has CDR1 SGHRS and CDR2 YFSETQ. There are 15 residues in the CDR3. Stable disease denoted Graves' hyperthyroidism without ophthalmopathy progression within 18 months. Sequenced: blood. The V and J genes are TRBV5-1 and TRBJ1-1; no definite D call. This clonotype originated in a young woman with Graves' hyperthyroidism. In DNA form, the CDR3 reads TGCGCCAGCAGCTTGCGGTTAGGGAGTGGCACTGAAGCTTTCTTT. Translating gives CASSLRLGSGTEAFF.